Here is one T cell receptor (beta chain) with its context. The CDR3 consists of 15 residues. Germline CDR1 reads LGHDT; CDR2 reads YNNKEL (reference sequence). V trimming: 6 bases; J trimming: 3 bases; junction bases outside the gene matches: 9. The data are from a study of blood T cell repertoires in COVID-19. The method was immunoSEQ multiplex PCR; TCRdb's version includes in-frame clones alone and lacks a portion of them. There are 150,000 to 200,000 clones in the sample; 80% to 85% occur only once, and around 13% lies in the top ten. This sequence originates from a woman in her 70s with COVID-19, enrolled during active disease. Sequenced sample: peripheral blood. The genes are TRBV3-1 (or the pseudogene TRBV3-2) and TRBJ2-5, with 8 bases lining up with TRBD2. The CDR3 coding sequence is TGTGCCAGCAGACGGGAGGGGGGGCTCGAAGAGACCCAGTACTTC. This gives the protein CASRREGGLEETQYF.